These 18 T cell receptor beta chains came from one sample sequenced in a study of CD8+ T cells in alopecia areata. As to treatment: oral pan-JAK inhibitor, 5-10 mg twice daily. Sequencing templates came from extracted RNA that was reverse transcribed into cDNA. TCRdb's table, derived via immunoSEQ multiplex PCR, lists solely in-frame clones and lacks some. The sample contains 150,000 to 200,000 clones, 58% of which appear only once. The sample here was CD4+ T cells sorted from blood, taken at roughly week 55, from a patient treated with tofacitinib. The receptor source for this set is a human donor with alopecia areata.

This chain connects TRBV4-1 to TRBJ2-1; D may match TRBD1 or TRBD2 (5 bases each). CDR1 is MGHRA and CDR2 is YSYEKL in the germline V gene. The CDR3 runs 17 residues. V was shortened by 4 bases and J by 7 bases, with 23 bases between the two germline ends. The CDR3 nucleotides read TGCGCCAGCAGCCTGGGAATGGGTCGGGGCACATGGAATGAGCAGTTCTTC. Its protein product is CASSLGMGRGTWNEQFF.

V and J are TRBV29-1 and TRBJ2-7, with 8 bases identical to TRBD1. Germline V gene sequence: CDR1 SQVTM, CDR2 ANQGSEA. J lost 2 bases, V lost 3 bases, and 21 bases had no gene match. The length of the CDR3 is 19 residues. This chain's CDR3 is CSVELRGLTGQGPTYEQYF. In DNA form, the CDR3 reads TGCAGCGTTGAGCTTCGGGGCCTTACCGGACAGGGCCCTACCTACGAGCAGTACTTC.

This clone was observed a handful of times. This chain uses TRBV23-1 with TRBJ1-5, with D tentatively TRBD1 (6 bases). TRBV23-1 is an open reading frame whose function is uncertain. V was cut by 3 bases and J by 5 bases, with 14 bases left in between. This CDR3 spans 15 amino acids. The CDR3 sequence is CASSHRGGGDQPQHF. The DNA of the CDR3 is TGCGCCAGCAGTCACAGAGGGGGGGGAGATCAGCCCCAGCATTTT.

This clone turned up a few times. V gene TRBV29-1 combines with J gene TRBJ1-2; a weak D match, TRBD1 (6 bases). Trimming removed 0 bases at V and 8 bases at J, with 16 bases between. The CDR3 length is 14 residues. Germline V gives CDR1 SQVTM, CDR2 ANQGSEA. Here the CDR3 DNA reads TGCAGCGTTGAAGATAGTGGACAGTCTTTCGGCTACACCTTC. It is translated as CSVEDSGQSFGYTF.

The CDR3 loop reads CASSLGYRVNEKLFF. In nucleotides, the CDR3 is TGTGCCAGCAGCTTAGGCTACAGGGTTAATGAAAAACTGTTTTTT. The chain is built from TRBV7-9 and TRBJ1-4; D is possibly TRBD1 (6 bases). Trimming removed 1 base at V and 4 bases at J, with 10 bases between. Germline V gene data show CDR1 as SEHNR and CDR2 as FQNEAQ (reference sequence). CDR3 length: 15 residues.

This clone is a singleton in its sample. The chain is built from TRBV11-2 and TRBJ1-2; D ambiguous. V was clipped by 1 base and J by 5 bases, with 11 bases between them. Germline loops: CDR1 SGHAT, CDR2 FQNNGV. The CDR3 totals 14 residues. In nucleotides, the CDR3 is TGTGCCAGCAGCTTAGCTGGGATCGGATATGGCTACACCTTC. This gives the protein CASSLAGIGYGYTF.

This sequence joins TRBV27 and TRBJ2-5; TRBD1 matches at 9 bases. Unmatched junction bases numbered 3, after V lost 6 bases and J lost 4 bases. This CDR3 contains 13 residues. Germline CDR1 and CDR2: MNHEY and SMNVEV (reference sequence). The CDR3 loop is CASRGTGRETQYF. For the CDR3, the DNA is TGTGCCAGCAGGGGGACAGGGAGAGAGACCCAGTACTTC.

The CDR3 spells CASSVGRDQETQYF. The CDR3 DNA reads TGTGCCAGCAGCGTAGGTAGGGACCAAGAGACCCAGTACTTC. The chain couples TRBV9 to TRBJ2-5; D uncertain. V was shortened by 0 bases and J by 0 bases, with 6 bases between the two germline ends. Germline assignment: CDR1 SGDLS and CDR2 YYNGEE. The length of the CDR3 is 14 residues.

V is TRBV27 and J is TRBJ2-1, with 12 bases fitting TRBD2. The CDR3 has 19 residues. V dropped 5 bases and J dropped 3; count of bases not matched to a gene: 14. Looked up from germline, CDR1 is MNHEY and CDR2 is SMNVEV (reference sequence). The CDR3 region has the DNA TGTGCCAGCAGTCCGCGGACTAGCGGGGATAATTACCGCTACAATGAGCAGTTCTTC. Encoded protein: CASSPRTSGDNYRYNEQFF.

This clone has a single count. The chain combines TRBV5-1 with TRBJ2-2, with D perhaps TRBD1 or TRBD2 (6 bases each). V dropped 0 bases and J dropped 5 bases, with 17 bases sitting between them. Germline V lookup: CDR1 SGHRS, CDR2 YFSETQ. This CDR3 spans 17 amino acids. CDR3 sequence: CASSLAAGGLMTGELFF. The DNA of the CDR3 is TGCGCCAGCAGCTTGGCGGCCGGGGGCCTGATGACCGGGGAGCTGTTTTTT.

The chain has TRBV11-2 and TRBJ2-3; the D is unclear. Trimming removed 5 bases at V and 5 bases at J, with 8 bases between. CDR3 length: 12 amino acids. Germline V lookup: CDR1 SGHAT, CDR2 FQNNGV. The CDR3 sequence is CASSQGGDTQYF. The CDR3, as DNA: TGTGCCAGCAGCCAAGGCGGAGATACGCAGTATTTT.

The chain employs TRBV29-1 and TRBJ2-5; tentatively, D is TRBD1 (5 bases). CDR3 size: 14 residues. V was shortened by 6 bases and J by 0 bases, with 14 bases between the two germline ends. The germline V gene has CDR1 SQVTM and CDR2 ANQGSEA. CDR3 bases: TGCAGCGTAAGACAGAGACTGTACCAAGAGACCCAGTACTTC. This codes for CSVRQRLYQETQYF.

DNA of the CDR3: TGTGCCATCACAAGAACGACCGAGGTTGAGCAGTACTTC. The encoded protein is CAITRTTEVEQYF. The chain combines TRBV10-3 with TRBJ2-7; D is unclear. Germline assignment: CDR1 ENHRY and CDR2 SYGVKD. This CDR3 contains 13 residues. The V and J ends lost 7 bases and 7 bases respectively, with 17 bases between them.

DNA for the CDR3: TGTGCCAGCTCTACCCGGGCGGGGTTTGAGCAGTTCTTC. Translating it yields CASSTRAGFEQFF. V and J are TRBV18 and TRBJ2-1; tentatively, D is TRBD2 (6 bases). CDR3 length equals 13 residues. The V end lost 6 bases, the J end lost 9 bases, and 15 bases lay between the germline ends. CDR1 and CDR2 from the germline V gene are KGHSH and LQKENI.

CDR3 residues: CASSPGWDTQYF. The CDR3 DNA sequence: TGTGCCAGCTCACCGGGCTGGGATACGCAGTATTTT. The chain joins TRBV18 to TRBJ2-3; D is ambiguous. This CDR3 is 12 amino acids long. Germline V lookup: CDR1 KGHSH, CDR2 LQKENI. With 3 bases removed from V and 6 bases from J, the gap between germline ends came to 7 bases.

The chain employs TRBV10-3 and TRBJ2-3; TRBD1 agrees at 8 bases. The V gene's germline CDR1 is ENHRY and CDR2 SYGVKD. The CDR3 spans 16 residues. The V segment lost 7 bases and the J segment 6 bases; nucleotides outside the gene matches: 15. Here the CDR3 reads CAIKAIGGQGVDTQYF. The CDR3 nucleotides read TGTGCCATCAAGGCGATAGGAGGACAGGGAGTGGATACGCAGTATTTT.

The chain carries TRBV30 and TRBJ2-5; 7 bases map to TRBD2. Trimming took 0 bases from V and 3 from J; bases not matched to a gene: 7. In germline, CDR1 is GTSNPN, CDR2 SVGIG (reference sequence). The length of the CDR3 is 15 residues. The CDR3 DNA is TGTGCCTGGAGTGTAATCGCGGGGGTGAAAGAGACCCAGTACTTC. Its protein is CAWSVIAGVKETQYF.

The chain employs TRBV6-5 and TRBJ2-7, with 10 bases aligning to TRBD1. The CDR3 runs to 16 residues. Germline CDR1 is MNHEY and CDR2 is SVGAGI. The V and J ends lost 0 bases and 1 base, in that order; junction bases with no gene match: 3. The CDR3 nucleotides are TGTGCCAGCAGTTACTCGGTGGGACAGGGGTCCTACGAGCAGTACTTC. The encoded protein is CASSYSVGQGSYEQYF.